This T cell receptor beta chain was identified during a study of OX40 agonist ivuxolimab in advanced cancers. Concerning the study at large: Ivuxolimab was a fully human IgG2 agonistic monoclonal antibody targeting the costimulatory receptor OX40 (CD134). Intravenous ivuxolimab was administered to patients every 2 weeks at six dose levels: 0.01, 0.1, 0.3, 1.5, 3 and 10 mg/kg. Of the approximately 53 patients in dose escalation, about 20 had hepatocellular carcinoma, some 15 had melanoma, 9 had renal cell carcinoma and 9 had head and neck cancer. The dose-escalation cohort was roughly 80% male with a mean age of 60 years, ranging from roughly 23 to 79. Patients were allowed to have had prior anti-PD-1, anti-PD-L1 or anti-CTLA-4 therapy, and 40% of the dose-escalation patients had been treated with checkpoint inhibitors. Three dose-escalation patients achieved partial responses, one with hepatocellular carcinoma and two with cutaneous melanoma. Peripheral TCRbeta sequencing aimed to test whether ivuxolimab altered TCR sequence diversity and caused clonal T-cell expansion. The paper reports the monotherapy dose-escalation portion (N ≈ 50 patients) of the phase I ivuxolimab trial. Findings and caveats that apply to the study as a whole: Clonal expansion of both CD4+ and CD8+ blood T cells was observed from baseline to week 6 at doses 0.1 to 3.0 mg/kg. Which antigens the clonally expanded peripheral T cells were specific for was not determined. In the 0.1-3.0 mg/kg groups, partial responders were among the patients with the lowest normalized peripheral clonal expansion, particularly in CD8+ T cells. On average, CD8+ T cells showed more expanded clones than CD4+ T cells after ivuxolimab. Low levels of normalized T-cell clonal expansion were also shown by some nonresponding patients.

Genomic DNA was isolated from the sorted cells so that the TCRbeta CDR3 region could be sequenced. The immunoSEQ Assay was used to sequence the TCRbeta CDR3 regions. This immuneACCESS table, as held by TCRdb, lists in-frame sequences with V and J called but not all clones. Of the missing ones, under half trace to an unresolved V gene in checked studies; the others have no known cause. For this sample there are roughly 110,000 clones; 91% appear just once. The top ten clonotypes cover 0.95% to 1.5% of the sample. V sheds 1 base and J sheds 4 bases, leaving 13 bases between their ends. Sequences LNHDA (CDR1) and SQIVND (CDR2) are obtained from the germline V gene (reference sequence). From cysteine to phenylalanine, the CDR3 is 16 amino acids long. Only CDR3 DNA is held: 48 bases, read in frame from base 1. Points on this clone: Its antigen is unknown. No base quality values were provided; no much bigger clone lies one nucleotide off.

The trial excluded patients who had a history of autoimmune disease or were on systemic immunosuppression. In every dose cohort, peripheral blood was drawn for TCR sequencing at baseline, cycle 4 day 1, and cycle 7 day 1. The samples were taken from a phase I, first-in-human, multicenter, open-label dose-escalation trial of ivuxolimab. Adults with locally advanced or metastatic melanoma, renal cell, hepatocellular, or head and neck squamous cell carcinoma were enrolled in the trial. Before TCR sequencing, CD4+ T cells and CD8+ T cells from peripheral blood were sorted into separate populations. Here the sequenced sample was CD4+ or CD8+ T cells sorted from blood, taken in a trial of the OX40 agonist ivuxolimab. The sequence is built from TRBV19 and TRBJ2-2; TRBD1 might be the D gene, on 6 matching bases. The sequence was obtained from an adult with an advanced solid tumor such as melanoma, head and neck, liver or kidney cancer. At the DNA level, the sequence is TGTGCCAGTAGTATAGCAGGGGAAGGAGGCACCGGGGAGCTGTTTTTT. Translation gives CASSIAGEGGTGELFF. When the CDR3 is completed using the reference TRBV19 and TRBJ2-2 genes on either side, the full variable domain is DGGITQSPKYLFRKEGQNVTLSCEQNLNHDAMYWYRQDPGQGLRLIYYSQIVNDFQKGDIAEGYSVSREKKESFPLTVTSAQKNPTAFYLCASSIAGEGGTGELFFGEGSRLTVL.